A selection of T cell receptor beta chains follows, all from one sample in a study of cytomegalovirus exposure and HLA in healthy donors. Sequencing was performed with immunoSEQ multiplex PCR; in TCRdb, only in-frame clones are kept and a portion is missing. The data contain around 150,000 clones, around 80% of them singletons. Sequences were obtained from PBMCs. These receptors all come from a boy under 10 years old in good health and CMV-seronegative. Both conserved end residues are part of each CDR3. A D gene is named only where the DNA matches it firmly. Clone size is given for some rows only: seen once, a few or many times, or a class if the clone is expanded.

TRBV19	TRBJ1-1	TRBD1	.	CASLTGGTEAFF	TGTGCCAGCCTGACAGGGGGGACTGAAGCTTTCTTT
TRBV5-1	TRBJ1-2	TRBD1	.	CASSWTGETYGYTF	TGCGCCAGCAGCTGGACAGGGGAGACCTATGGCTACACCTTC
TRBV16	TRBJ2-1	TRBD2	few	CASSHSSGSYPNEQFF	TGTGCCAGCAGCCACTCTAGCGGGAGTTATCCCAATGAGCAGTTCTTC
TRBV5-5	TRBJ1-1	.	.	CASSLSRGGFENTEAFF	TGTGCCAGCAGCTTATCCCGGGGAGGATTTGAGAACACTGAAGCTTTCTTT
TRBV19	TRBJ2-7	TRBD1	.	CASSIQGTGLSYEQYF	TGTGCCAGTAGTATACAGGGGACAGGGTTATCCTACGAGCAGTACTTC
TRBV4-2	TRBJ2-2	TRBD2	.	CASSQGSAGGHTGELFF	TGTGCCAGCAGCCAAGGCTCGGCGGGGGGCCACACCGGGGAGCTGTTTTTT
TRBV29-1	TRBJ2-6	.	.	CSVEDPGTSQSGANVLTF	TGCAGCGTTGAAGATCCGGGAACATCTCAGTCTGGGGCCAACGTCCTGACTTTC
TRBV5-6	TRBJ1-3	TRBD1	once	CASSQLRTGLGNTIYF	TGTGCCAGCAGCCAACTGAGGACAGGCCTCGGAAACACCATATATTTT
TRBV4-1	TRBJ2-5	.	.	CASRYRGEQYF	TGCGCCAGCAGGTATCGTGGGGAGCAGTACTTC
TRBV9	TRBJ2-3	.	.	CASSVRTSTDTQYF	TGTGCCAGCAGCGTACGCACTAGCACAGATACGCAGTATTTT
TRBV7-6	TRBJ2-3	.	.	CASSPRTAQGRSATQYF	TGTGCCAGCAGCCCCAGGACAGCGCAAGGTAGATCAGCTACGCAGTATTTT
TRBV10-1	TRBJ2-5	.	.	CASSEGWGMEGFQYQETQYF	TGCGCCAGCAGTGAAGGATGGGGGATGGAGGGTTTTCAGTACCAAGAGACCCAGTACTTC
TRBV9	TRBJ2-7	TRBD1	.	CASSARDRGDYEQYF	TGTGCCAGCAGCGCAAGGGACAGGGGGGACTACGAGCAGTACTTC
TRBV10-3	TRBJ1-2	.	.	CAISGPSNYGYTF	TGTGCCATCAGTGGTCCCTCCAACTATGGCTACACCTTC
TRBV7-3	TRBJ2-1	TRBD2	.	CASSLSGSSYNEQFF	TGTGCCAGCAGCTTGAGCGGGAGCTCCTACAATGAGCAGTTCTTC
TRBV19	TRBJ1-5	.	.	CASSIIGPGNQPQHF	TGTGCCAGTAGTATTATTGGGCCGGGCAATCAGCCCCAGCATTTT
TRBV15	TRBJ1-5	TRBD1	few	CATSSGTGGGQPQHF	TGTGCCACCAGCAGTGGAACAGGGGGAGGGCAGCCCCAGCATTTT
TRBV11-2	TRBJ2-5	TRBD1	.	CASSLGSGQGGRETQYF	TGTGCCAGCAGCTTAGGTTCGGGACAGGGGGGGCGAGAGACCCAGTACTTC
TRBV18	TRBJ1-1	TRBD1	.	CASSQTGGNTEAFF	TGTGCCAGCTCACAGACAGGGGGTAACACTGAAGCTTTCTTT
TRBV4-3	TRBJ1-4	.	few	CASSQGPTNEKLFF	TGCGCCAGCAGCCAAGGGCCAACTAATGAAAAACTGTTTTTT
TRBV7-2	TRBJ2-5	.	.	CASSLSGWETQYF	TGTGCCAGCAGCTTATCCGGTTGGGAGACCCAGTACTTC
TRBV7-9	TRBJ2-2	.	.	CSSSSHSLVEANTGELFF	TGTTCCAGCAGCTCCCACTCCCTAGTCGAAGCGAACACCGGGGAGCTGTTTTTT
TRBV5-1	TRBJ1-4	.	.	CASSVQGGDEKLFF	TGCGCCAGCAGCGTACAGGGAGGGGACGAAAAACTGTTTTTT
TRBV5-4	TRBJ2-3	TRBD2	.	CASSLDLAGVDTQYF	TGTGCCAGCAGCTTGGATCTAGCGGGGGTGGATACGCAGTATTTT
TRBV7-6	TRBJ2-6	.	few	CASSHTSGANVLTF	TGTGCCAGCAGCCACACCTCTGGGGCCAACGTCCTGACTTTC
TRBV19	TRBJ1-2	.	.	CASSRGGDRGYTF	TGTGCCAGTAGTAGAGGGGGGGATCGTGGCTACACCTTC
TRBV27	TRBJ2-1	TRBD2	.	CASSFQAGGPYNEQFF	TGTGCCAGCAGTTTTCAAGCGGGAGGGCCCTACAATGAGCAGTTCTTC
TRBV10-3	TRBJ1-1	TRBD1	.	CAISEQGAGTTEAFF	TGTGCCATCAGTGAACAGGGGGCGGGTACCACTGAAGCTTTCTTT
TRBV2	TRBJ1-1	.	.	CASTRGAQVIRKTEAFF	TGTGCCAGCACTCGCGGGGCGCAGGTTATTCGGAAAACTGAAGCTTTCTTT
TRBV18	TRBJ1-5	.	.	CASSPDRNQPQHF	TGTGCCAGCTCACCCGACAGAAATCAGCCCCAGCATTTT
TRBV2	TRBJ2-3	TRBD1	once	CASSSRDRRVTDTQYF	TGTGCCAGCAGTAGTCGGGACAGGAGAGTCACAGATACGCAGTATTTT
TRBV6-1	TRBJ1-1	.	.	CASSDPFSEAFF	TGTGCCAGCAGTGACCCGTTCTCTGAAGCTTTCTTT